This T cell receptor (beta chain) comes out of a study of PD-1 blockade in classical Hodgkin lymphoma. CDR1 and CDR2 (germline): MNHEY, SVGAGI. With V trimmed by 6 bases and J by 6 bases, 6 bases remained unmatched. The CDR3 contains 13 residues. Following autologous stem cell transplantation, relapse occurred in every patient, and exposure to brentuximab vedotin varied. Some clones are missing from TCRdb's copy, which holds only in-frame ones; the method was immunoSEQ multiplex PCR. This sample has fewer than 25,000 clones; 86% occur once, and the top ten carry less than 15%. The clonotype comes from a human donor with classical Hodgkin lymphoma. V usage is TRBV6-5 and J usage is TRBJ1-2; 8 nucleotides align to TRBD1. The source material was peripheral blood mononuclear cells (PBMCs), sampled before the second cycle of nivolumab. CDR3 protein: CASRKTGVDGYTF. The CDR3, as DNA: TGTGCCAGCAGGAAGACAGGGGTGGATGGCTACACCTTC.